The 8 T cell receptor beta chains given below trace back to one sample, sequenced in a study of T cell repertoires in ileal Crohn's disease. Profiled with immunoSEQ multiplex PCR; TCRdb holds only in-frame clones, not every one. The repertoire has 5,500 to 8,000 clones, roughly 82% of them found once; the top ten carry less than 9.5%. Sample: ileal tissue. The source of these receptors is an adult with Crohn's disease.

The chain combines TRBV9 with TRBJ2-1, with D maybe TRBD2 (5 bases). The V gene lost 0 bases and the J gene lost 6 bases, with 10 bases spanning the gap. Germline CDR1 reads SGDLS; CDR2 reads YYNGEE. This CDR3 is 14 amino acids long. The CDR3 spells CASSVVERSNEQFF. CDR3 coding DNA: TGTGCCAGCAGCGTAGTCGAGCGGAGCAATGAGCAGTTCTTC. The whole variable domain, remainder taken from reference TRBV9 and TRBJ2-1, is DSGVTQTPKHLITATGQRVTLRCSPRSGDLSVYWYQQSLDQGLQFLIQYYNGEERAKGNILERFSAQQFPDLHSELNLSSLELGDSALYFCASSVVERSNEQFFGPGTRLTVL.

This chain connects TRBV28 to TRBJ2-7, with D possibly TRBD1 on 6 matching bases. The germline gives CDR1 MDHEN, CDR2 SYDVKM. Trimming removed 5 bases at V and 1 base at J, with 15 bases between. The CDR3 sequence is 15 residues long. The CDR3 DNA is TGTGCCAGCAGTCTCCGGGACACCGTTTCCTACGAGCAGTACTTC. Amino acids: CASSLRDTVSYEQYF.

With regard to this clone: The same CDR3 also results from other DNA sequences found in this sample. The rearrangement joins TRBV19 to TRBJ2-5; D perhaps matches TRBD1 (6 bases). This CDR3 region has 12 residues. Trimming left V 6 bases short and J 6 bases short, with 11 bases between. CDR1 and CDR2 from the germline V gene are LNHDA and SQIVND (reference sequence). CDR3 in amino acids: CASSPQGKTQYF. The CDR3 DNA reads TGTGCCAGTAGCCCCCAGGGGAAGACCCAGTACTTC. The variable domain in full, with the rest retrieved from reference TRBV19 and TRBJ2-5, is DGGITQSPKYLFRKEGQNVTLSCEQNLNHDAMYWYRQDPGQGLRLIYYSQIVNDFQKGDIAEGYSVSREKKESFPLTVTSAQKNPTAFYLCASSPQGKTQYFGPGTRLLVL.

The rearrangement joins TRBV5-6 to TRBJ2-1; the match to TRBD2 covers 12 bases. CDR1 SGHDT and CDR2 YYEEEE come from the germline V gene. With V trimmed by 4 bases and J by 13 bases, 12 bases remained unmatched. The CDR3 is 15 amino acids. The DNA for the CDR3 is TGTGCCAGCAGCCCAGGACTAGCGGGATCGTTATCACAGTTCTTC. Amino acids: CASSPGLAGSLSQFF. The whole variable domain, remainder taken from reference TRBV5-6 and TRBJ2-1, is DAGVTQSPTHLIKTRGQQVTLRCSPKSGHDTVSWYQQALGQGPQFIFQYYEEEERQRGNFPDRFSGHQFPNYSSELNVNALLLGDSALYLCASSPGLAGSLSQFFGPGTRLTVL.

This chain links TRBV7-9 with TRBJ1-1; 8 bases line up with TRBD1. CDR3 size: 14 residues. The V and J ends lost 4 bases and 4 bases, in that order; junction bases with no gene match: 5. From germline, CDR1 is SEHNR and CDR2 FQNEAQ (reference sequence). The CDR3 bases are TGTGCCAGCAGCTCAGGGGGCGCGGGCACTGAAGCTTTCTTT. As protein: CASSSGGAGTEAFF.

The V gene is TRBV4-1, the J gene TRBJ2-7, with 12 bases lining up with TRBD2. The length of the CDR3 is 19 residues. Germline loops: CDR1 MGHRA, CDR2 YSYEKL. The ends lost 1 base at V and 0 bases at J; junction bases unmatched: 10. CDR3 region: CASSQGEPTSGRFSYEQYF. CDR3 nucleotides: TGCGCCAGCAGCCAAGGGGAGCCCACTAGCGGGAGGTTCTCCTACGAGCAGTACTTC.

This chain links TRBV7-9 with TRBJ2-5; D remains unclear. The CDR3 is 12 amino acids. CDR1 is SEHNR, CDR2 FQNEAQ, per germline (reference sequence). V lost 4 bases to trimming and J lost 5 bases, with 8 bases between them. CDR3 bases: TGTGCCAGCAGCTCCTCCGAGGAGACCCAGTACTTC. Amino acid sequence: CASSSSEETQYF.

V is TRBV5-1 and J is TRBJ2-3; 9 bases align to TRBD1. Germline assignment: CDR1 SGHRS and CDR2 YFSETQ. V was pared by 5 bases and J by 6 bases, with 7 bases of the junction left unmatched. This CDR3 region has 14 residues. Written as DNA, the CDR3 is TGCGCCAGCAGTACCGGGACAGGGCCCGATACGCAGTATTTT. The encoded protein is CASSTGTGPDTQYF.